One and the same sample provided the 27 T cell receptor beta chains below, sequenced in a study of blood T cell repertoires in COVID-19. Assay used: immunoSEQ multiplex PCR; TCRdb lists only in-frame clones, some missing. The sample yields 200,000 to 250,000 clones, approximately 83% seen once. The material sequenced was peripheral blood. The receptors originated from a woman in her 50s with acute or convalescent COVID-19.

The gene calls are TRBV5-5 and TRBJ2-6; 10 bases match TRBD1. This CDR3 is built from 17 residues. The germline V gene has CDR1 SGHKS and CDR2 YYEKEE (reference sequence). V lost 0 bases and J lost 4; bases outside the gene matches: 4. CDR3 sequence: CASSLGGTGAGANVLTF. The CDR3 nucleotides read TGTGCCAGCAGCTTGGGAGGGACAGGGGCCGGGGCCAACGTCCTGACTTTC.

The gene calls are TRBV7-8 and TRBJ1-2, with 7 bases lining up with TRBD1. The CDR3 contains 14 residues. The J segment lost 8 bases and the V segment lost 3 bases, leaving 9 bases of the junction unmatched. From germline, CDR1 is SGHVS and CDR2 FQNEAQ. As DNA, the CDR3 is TGTGCCAGCAGCTTCACAGGGGAGTTGAGCGGCTACACCTTC. It specifies CASSFTGELSGYTF.

The rearrangement uses TRBV4-3 and TRBJ1-4, with a weak D call TRBD1 (6 bases). Trimming removed 0 bases from V and 7 bases from J, with 12 bases in between. Germline assignment: CDR1 LGHNA and CDR2 YSLEER. This CDR3 is 15 amino acids long. Written as DNA, the CDR3 is TGCGCCAGCAGCCAAGAGAACAGGGAGGGTGAAAAACTGTTTTTT. Amino acids: CASSQENREGEKLFF.

The J gene is TRBJ1-5, the V gene TRBV19; TRBD1 matches at 7 bases. This CDR3 is built from 13 residues. CDR1 is LNHDA and CDR2 is SQIVND in the germline V gene (reference sequence). Trimming removed 5 bases from V and 7 bases from J; junction bases left unmatched: 5. CDR3 sequence reads: CASSAQGGQPQHF. CDR3 DNA sequence: TGTGCCAGTAGTGCCCAGGGGGGACAGCCCCAGCATTTT.

The chain couples TRBV7-2 to TRBJ1-3; 10 nucleotides line up with TRBD1. Germline assignment: CDR1 SGHTA and CDR2 FQGNSA. The CDR3 runs to 15 residues. V lost 4 bases, J lost 4 bases, and 4 bases stayed unmatched. CDR3 nucleotides: TGTGCCAGCAGCTGGGGGACAGGGGCAGGAAACACCATATATTTT. Amino acid sequence: CASSWGTGAGNTIYF.

This clone was counted only a few times. The chain recombines TRBV2 with TRBJ2-6, with D perhaps matching TRBD1 (5 bases). The CDR3 covers 18 residues. Germline assignment: CDR1 SNHLY and CDR2 FYNNEI. V lost 6 bases, J lost 1 base, and 19 bases lay in between. Here the CDR3 reads CASSPDRGIISGANVLTF. Here the CDR3 DNA reads TGTGCCAGCAGCCCAGACAGAGGTATTATATCTGGGGCCAACGTCCTGACTTTC.

The chain links TRBV30 to TRBJ1-2; a possible D gene is TRBD1 (6 bases). CDR1 GTSNPN and CDR2 SVGIG come from the germline V gene (reference sequence). CDR3 length equals 13 residues. Trimming shortened V by 3 bases and J by 8 bases, and 16 bases separated the two germline ends. The chain's CDR3 is CAWSPGQGYGYTF. In DNA form, the CDR3 reads TGTGCCTGGAGCCCCGGCCAGGGGTACGGCTACACCTTC.

The CDR3 sequence is CASSPHIQRERSEQYF. The DNA for the CDR3 is TGTGCCAGCTCACCACATATCCAGCGGGAGAGGAGCGAGCAGTACTTC. The V call is TRBV18, the J call TRBJ2-7; 8 bases match TRBD2. CDR3 length: 16 residues. Germline V CDR1 and CDR2: KGHSH, LQKENI. V dropped 1 base and J dropped 6; count of bases not matched to a gene: 11.

The rearrangement uses TRBV28 and TRBJ1-5; D is possibly TRBD1 (5 bases). The CDR3 runs to 14 residues. Germline V gene data show CDR1 as MDHEN and CDR2 as SYDVKM. Trimming removed 7 bases at V and 7 bases at J, with 17 bases between. The CDR3: CASNFAGGGQPQHF. For the CDR3, the DNA is TGTGCCAGCAACTTCGCGGGGGGAGGGCAGCCCCAGCATTTT.

Turning to this clone: The same CDR3 arises from other DNA sequences in this sample as well. The V and J genes are TRBV5-1 and TRBJ1-6, with 7 bases that match TRBD1. The V and J ends lost 2 bases and 6 bases, in that order; junction bases with no gene match: 2. CDR3 length equals 14 residues. Germline V gene data show CDR1 as SGHRS and CDR2 as YFSETQ. CDR3 sequence reads: CASSLQGSNSPLHF. The CDR3 bases are TGCGCCAGCAGCTTACAGGGGTCTAATTCACCCCTCCACTTT.

The chain couples TRBV20-1 to TRBJ1-6, with TRBD1 identical over 7 bases. V was clipped by 3 bases and J by 4 bases; unmatched bases: 3. CDR3 size: 14 residues. The germline V gene encodes CDR1 DFQATT and CDR2 SNEGSKA (reference sequence). Here the CDR3 reads CSASRGQYNSPLHF. The CDR3 DNA follows: TGCAGTGCTAGTAGGGGGCAGTATAATTCACCCCTCCACTTT.

The chain uses TRBV6-5 and TRBJ2-7, with 8 bases matching TRBD2. CDR3 length: 15 residues. Germline CDR1 and CDR2: MNHEY and SVGAGI. The V segment lost 2 bases and the J segment 2 bases; nucleotides outside the gene matches: 5. The CDR3 bases are TGTGCCAGCAGTTACGGGTGGCGGGGGGCCTACGAGCAGTACTTC. Translating gives CASSYGWRGAYEQYF.

The DNA for the CDR3 is TGTGCCTGGAGTGTACAGGGTATAGGTAGGGCTTTCTTT. This encodes CAWSVQGIGRAFF. The chain carries TRBV30 and TRBJ1-1; the D gene is possibly TRBD1 (6 bases). The CDR3 covers 13 residues. V shed 0 bases and J shed 11 bases, with 16 bases lying between them. The germline CDR1 and CDR2 sequences are GTSNPN and SVGIG (reference sequence).

The J gene is TRBJ1-1, the V gene TRBV23-1; perhaps TRBD1 as D (5 bases). TRBV23-1 is an ORF for which the function is uncertain. V dropped 4 bases and J dropped 6 bases, with 21 bases sitting between them. The CDR3 extends over 16 amino acids. The CDR3, as DNA: TGCGCCAGCAGTCGAGCGAAGGGGCGGGAGAGCGCTGAAGCTTTCTTT. Its translation: CASSRAKGRESAEAFF.

This sequence joins TRBV28 and TRBJ1-5; a weak D match, TRBD1 (5 bases). The CDR3 extends over 15 amino acids. V lost 3 bases and J lost 1, with 10 bases in between. Germline V lookup: CDR1 MDHEN, CDR2 SYDVKM. CDR3 coding DNA: TGTGCCAGCAGTTTGGCGGGGGAAAGCAATCAGCCCCAGCATTTT. Translation gives CASSLAGESNQPQHF.

The chain has TRBV28 and TRBJ1-1; the D is unclear. The V end was cut by 11 bases, the J end by 1 base, with 11 bases between. This CDR3 is 12 amino acids long. Per germline, CDR1 MDHEN and CDR2 SYDVKM. CDR3 DNA sequence: TGTGCCCACGGCCGGGAGAACACTGAAGCTTTCTTT. It is translated as CAHGRENTEAFF.

The chain employs TRBV11-2 and TRBJ2-1; D not certain. The germline V gene has CDR1 SGHAT and CDR2 FQNNGV. This CDR3 comprises 14 residues. V was shortened by 0 bases and J by 4 bases, with 7 bases between the two germline ends. CDR3: CASSLEGVYNEQFF. The CDR3 nucleotides read TGTGCCAGCAGCTTAGAAGGAGTATACAATGAGCAGTTCTTC.

Concerning this clone itself: Other DNA sequences in the sample encode the same CDR3. The rearrangement links TRBV7-2 to TRBJ2-2; 8 nucleotides align to TRBD1. The germline CDR1 and CDR2 sequences are SGHTA and FQGNSA. With 5 bases clipped from V and 5 bases from J, the junction kept 7 bases outside the gene matches. This CDR3 comprises 15 residues. The CDR3 bases are TGTGCCAGCAGCCCCCGGACAGGGTTTACCGGGGAGCTGTTTTTT. Translating it yields CASSPRTGFTGELFF.

The rearrangement links TRBV6-1 to TRBJ1-2; D unresolved. Per germline, CDR1 MNHNS and CDR2 SASEGT. V was shortened by 2 bases and J by 5 bases, with 6 bases between the two germline ends. The CDR3 totals 12 residues. CDR3 sequence: CASSEREYGYTF. CDR3 coding DNA: TGTGCCAGCAGTGAAAGGGAGTATGGCTACACCTTC.

This clone is a singleton in its sample. The chain recombines TRBV20-1 with TRBJ1-2; no reliable D call. Germline V lookup: CDR1 DFQATT, CDR2 SNEGSKA (reference sequence). V was clipped by 3 bases and J by 2 bases, with 7 bases between them. The CDR3 sequence is 12 residues long. CDR3 nucleotides: TGCAGTGCTAGTACGGGGAACTATGGCTACACCTTC. Its translation is CSASTGNYGYTF.

V gene TRBV7-9 combines with J gene TRBJ2-7, with TRBD1 matching over 7 bases. Germline CDR1 SEHNR, CDR2 FQNEAQ (reference sequence). J gave up 4 bases and V 4 bases, and 4 bases lay outside the gene matches. The CDR3 consists of 13 residues. The CDR3 DNA is TGTGCCAGCAGCTCCTTCAGGGGGTACGAGCAGTACTTC. Translated, it gives CASSSFRGYEQYF.

The chain has TRBV28 and TRBJ1-1; D gene ambiguous. Trimming stripped 5 bases from V and 11 bases from J, with 15 bases between. Germline lookup yields CDR1 MDHEN and CDR2 SYDVKM. The CDR3 contains 12 residues. CDR3 region: CASSLPRFGAFF. The CDR3 DNA follows: TGTGCCAGCAGTCTCCCCAGATTCGGGGCTTTCTTT.

The gene calls are TRBV12-5 and TRBJ1-2; D gene ambiguous. The V end was cut by 0 bases, the J end by 8 bases, with 19 bases between. Per the germline V gene, CDR1 is LGHNT and CDR2 is FRNRAP. CDR3 length equals 16 residues. As DNA, the CDR3 is TGTGCTAGTGGTTTGGTACTCTCAGGAACCTATCCCGGCTACACCTTC. It specifies CASGLVLSGTYPGYTF.

In this sample, this clone turned up a few times. Here the CDR3 DNA reads TGTGCCAGTTCTCCGTTGGTAGAGACTGAAGCTTTCTTT. Translation: CASSPLVETEAFF. The genes are TRBV19 and TRBJ1-1; D gene ambiguous. V lost 8 bases to trimming and J lost 5 bases, with 15 bases between them. Germline V lookup: CDR1 LNHDA, CDR2 SQIVND (reference sequence). The CDR3 is 13 amino acids.

The genes are TRBV7-9 and TRBJ1-1; D may be TRBD1 (5 bases). The CDR3 extends over 15 amino acids. Looked up from germline, CDR1 is SEHNR and CDR2 is FQNEAQ (reference sequence). The V gene lost 3 bases and the J gene lost 1 base, with 12 bases spanning the gap. CDR3 nucleotides: TGTGCCAGCAGCTTGTCGGGACTGCAGAACACTGAAGCTTTCTTT. This translates into CASSLSGLQNTEAFF.

This rearrangement joins TRBV10-3 to TRBJ1-2, with D possibly matching TRBD1 (5 bases). V was clipped by 10 bases and J by 3 bases, with 15 bases between them. The germline V gene has CDR1 ENHRY and CDR2 SYGVKD. The CDR3 spans 13 residues. The CDR3 region is CATLDNLDYGYTF. The CDR3 DNA reads as TGTGCCACTCTGGACAACCTTGACTATGGCTACACCTTC.

This clone was recorded once. The genes are TRBV30 and TRBJ2-2; tentatively, D is TRBD2 (6 bases). Germline CDR1 is GTSNPN and CDR2 is SVGIG (reference sequence). V was cut by 2 bases and J by 4 bases, with 11 bases left in between. The CDR3 covers 14 residues. CDR3 sequence: CAWSKLAATGELFF. The CDR3 nucleotides read TGTGCCTGGAGTAAACTAGCCGCCACCGGGGAGCTGTTTTTT.